This is a list of T cell receptor beta chains from one sample in a study of siplizumab effects on memory and regulatory T cells. Profiled with immunoSEQ multiplex PCR; TCRdb holds only in-frame clones, not every one. The sample holds approximately 100,000 clones; around 95% are singletons and the top ten take approximately 0.17%. The sequencing input was non-Treg CD4+ T cells sorted from blood. These receptors all stem from a human donor in good health. Each CDR3 is given with its conserved first and last residue. Each record gives: V gene, J gene, clone size, D gene, CDR3 DNA, CDR3 protein. A D gene is named only where the DNA matches it firmly. Expanded clones get a size class; other rows say once, few or many, or leave the size out.

TRBV18,TRBJ1-1,NA,TRBD1,TGTGCCAGCTCACCACCGTCAGGGGGCTTCACTGAAGCTTTCTTT,CASSPPSGGFTEAFF
TRBV30,TRBJ2-1,NA,NA,TGTGCCTGGAGACGAGGCGGGAGACAGGGCCACAATGAGCAGTTCTTC,CAWRRGGRQGHNEQFF
TRBV12-5,TRBJ2-1,NA,NA,TGTGCTAGTGGCAAGGATAGAGGTGAGCAGTTCTTC,CASGKDRGEQFF
TRBV11-2,TRBJ2-3,NA,NA,TGTGCCAGCACCTACGGGCGGGGTGCAGATACGCAGTATTTT,CASTYGRGADTQYF
TRBV12-5,TRBJ2-2,NA,NA,TGTGCTAGTGGTTTGGTAACTAAAATTAGAGTAAACACCGGGGAGCTGTTTTTT,CASGLVTKIRVNTGELFF
TRBV6-5,TRBJ1-2,NA,NA,TGTGCCAGCAGTACCCCTGGGCAGGCCCGTCATGGCTACACCTTC,CASSTPGQARHGYTF
TRBV7-2,TRBJ2-1,NA,NA,TGTGCCAGCAGCTTAGCCGGGGGGCCCTACAATGAGCAGTTCTTC,CASSLAGGPYNEQFF
TRBV6-1,TRBJ1-4,NA,NA,TGTGCCAGCAGTGAAAGGGGAGAGGCTAATGAAAAACTGTTTTTT,CASSERGEANEKLFF
TRBV18,TRBJ1-2,NA,NA,TGTGCCAGCTCGGGGGCAGGACTTAACTATGGCTACACCTTC,CASSGAGLNYGYTF
TRBV19,TRBJ1-2,NA,NA,TGTGCCAGTAGGCACCTCGGGTCCGGGTTTGGCTACACCTTC,CASRHLGSGFGYTF
TRBV19,TRBJ1-4,NA,TRBD1,TGTGCCAGTAGAAGGACAGGGGCCGAAAAACTGTTTTTT,CASRRTGAEKLFF
TRBV7-9,TRBJ2-3,once,TRBD2,TGTGCCAGCAGCTGGACTAGCGGGGGGGCAGATACGCAGTATTTT,CASSWTSGGADTQYF
TRBV10-3,TRBJ1-6,NA,NA,TGTGCCATCAGTGAATCCGACCGATCTAATTCACCCCTCCACTTT,CAISESDRSNSPLHF
TRBV6-1,TRBJ2-2,NA,TRBD2,TGTGCCAGCAGTGAAGGCCAGCGGGGGAGCCTTACCAACACCGGGGAGCTGTTTTTT,CASSEGQRGSLTNTGELFF
TRBV18,TRBJ2-1,NA,NA,TGTGCCAGCTCACCACGTTCACTCTTGAGTTCTAATGAGCAGTTCTTC,CASSPRSLLSSNEQFF
TRBV29-1,TRBJ2-5,NA,TRBD1,TGCAGCGTTGAAACACCGGGACAGACCCAAGAGACCCAGTACTTC,CSVETPGQTQETQYF
TRBV28,TRBJ1-6,NA,NA,TGTGCCAGCAGACTAGGCTGGACTTCACCCCTCCACTTT,CASRLGWTSPLHF
TRBV7-7,TRBJ2-5,NA,NA,TGTGCCAGCAGCTACAGGGGGGGAGGGGAGACCCAGTACTTC,CASSYRGGGETQYF
TRBV7-3,TRBJ2-3,NA,TRBD1,TGTGCCAGCAGCCGCGGGGACAGGCCCACAGATACGCAGTATTTT,CASSRGDRPTDTQYF
TRBV5-1,TRBJ1-1,NA,NA,TGCGCCAGCAGCTTGGGCGAGTACCGGACAAACCAAGCTTTCTTT,CASSLGEYRTNQAFF
TRBV19,TRBJ2-1,NA,TRBD2,TGTGCCACCCATGCGCGGGGGGACACCAATGAGCAGTTCTTC,CATHARGDTNEQFF
TRBV28,TRBJ1-1,NA,NA,TGTGCCAGCAGTTTGTCACATACGAACACTGAAGCTTTCTTT,CASSLSHTNTEAFF
TRBV10-3,TRBJ1-4,NA,NA,TGTGCCATCAGTGATAAGGGGGGGACTAATGAAAAACTGTTTTTT,CAISDKGGTNEKLFF
TRBV7-7,TRBJ2-1,NA,TRBD2,TGTGCCAGCAGCAAGGGACTAGCGGGGGCGGATGAGCAGTTCTTC,CASSKGLAGADEQFF
TRBV18,TRBJ1-4,NA,TRBD1,TGTGCCAGCTCACCACCCGACAGGGGGAGTGAAAAACTGTTTTTT,CASSPPDRGSEKLFF
TRBV4-2,TRBJ1-2,NA,NA,TGTGCCAGCAGCCAAGATAGGGGGGCTTGGGGCTACACCTTC,CASSQDRGAWGYTF
TRBV25-1,TRBJ1-2,NA,NA,TGTGCCAGCAGTCCACAGGGACTTGGCTACACCTTC,CASSPQGLGYTF
TRBV18,TRBJ2-5,once,NA,TGTGCCAGCTCACCCCCGGGGTTGCAAGAGACCCAGTACTTC,CASSPPGLQETQYF
TRBV7-3,TRBJ2-5,NA,TRBD2,TGTGCCAGCAGCCCCCCGTCAGGGCGGGGGAAGGAGACCCAGTACTTC,CASSPPSGRGKETQYF